This T cell receptor (beta chain) came from a study of CD8 T cells in Susac syndrome. Overall study: Patients with Susac syndrome, at blood draw, were therapy-naive, on corticosteroids, or on intravenous immunoglobulin alone.

Study-wide results and caveats: The study conceded that its TCR sequencing and HLA analysis involved relatively few individuals. Clonal expansion was missing from Susac syndrome CD4+ T cell repertoires.

About 0.45 to 1 ug RNA was reverse transcribed with random hexamers. An immunoSEQ multiplex PCR generated amplified TCR beta CDR3 products spanning 54 Vbeta and 13 Jbeta. TCRdb re-analysed the immunoSEQ multiplex PCR reads in MiXCR, keeping a single row per CDR3 protein. The top ten clones hold around 0.12% of a sample with 170,000 or so distinct CDR3 sequences, about 96% of them seen once. A word on this clonotype: What it binds is unknown.

Germline V lookup: CDR1 SGHDN, CDR2 FVKESK. The CDR3 has 15 amino acids. Trimming took off 1 base at V and 4 bases at J, with 14 bases between the two ends. This chain joins TRBV14 and TRBJ2-7; D gene unclear. The receptor was derived from a human donor with Susac syndrome. Sequenced material: CD4+ T cells from PBMCs. CDR3 region: CASSQGVQRYYEQYF. The CDR3 nucleotides read TGTGCCAGCAGCCAAGGCGTTCAAAGGTATTACGAGCAGTACTTC.